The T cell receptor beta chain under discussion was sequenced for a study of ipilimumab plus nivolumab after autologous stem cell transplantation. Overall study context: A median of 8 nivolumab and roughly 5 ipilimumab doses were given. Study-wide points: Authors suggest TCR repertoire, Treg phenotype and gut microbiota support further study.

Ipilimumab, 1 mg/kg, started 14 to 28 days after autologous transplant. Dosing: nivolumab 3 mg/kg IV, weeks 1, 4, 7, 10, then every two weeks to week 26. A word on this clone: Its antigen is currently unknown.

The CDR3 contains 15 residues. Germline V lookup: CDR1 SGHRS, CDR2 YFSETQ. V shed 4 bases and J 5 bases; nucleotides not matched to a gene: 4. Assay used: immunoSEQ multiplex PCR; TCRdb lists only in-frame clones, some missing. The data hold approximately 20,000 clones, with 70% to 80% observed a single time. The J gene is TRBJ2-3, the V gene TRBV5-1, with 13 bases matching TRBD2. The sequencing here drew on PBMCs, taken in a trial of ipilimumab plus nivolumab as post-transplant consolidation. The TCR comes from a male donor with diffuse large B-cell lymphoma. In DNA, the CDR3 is TGCGCCAGCAGCGAAAGGACTAGCGGGGGAGATACGCAGTATTTT. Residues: CASSERTSGGDTQYF.